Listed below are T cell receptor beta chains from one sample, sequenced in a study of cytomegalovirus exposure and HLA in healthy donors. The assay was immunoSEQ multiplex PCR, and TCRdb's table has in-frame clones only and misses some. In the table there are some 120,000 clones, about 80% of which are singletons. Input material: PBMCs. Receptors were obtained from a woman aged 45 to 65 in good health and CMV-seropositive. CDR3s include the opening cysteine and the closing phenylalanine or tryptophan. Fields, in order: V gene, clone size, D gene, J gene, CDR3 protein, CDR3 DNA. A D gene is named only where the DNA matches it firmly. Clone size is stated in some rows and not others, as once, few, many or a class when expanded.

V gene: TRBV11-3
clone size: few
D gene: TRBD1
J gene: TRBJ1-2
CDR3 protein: CASSLVGTAGGYTF
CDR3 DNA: TGTGCCAGCAGCTTAGTAGGGACAGCCGGGGGCTACACCTTC

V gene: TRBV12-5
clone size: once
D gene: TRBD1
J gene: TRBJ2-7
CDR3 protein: CASGPRDRDQYEQYF
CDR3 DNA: TGTGCTAGTGGCCCTCGGGACAGGGACCAATACGAGCAGTACTTC

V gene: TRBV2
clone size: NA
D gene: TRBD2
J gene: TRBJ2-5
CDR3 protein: CAMEREGRETQYF
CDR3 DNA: TGTGCCATGGAGCGGGAGGGTAGGGAGACCCAGTACTTC

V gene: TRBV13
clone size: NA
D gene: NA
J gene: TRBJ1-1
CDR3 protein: CASSYGRRGAFF
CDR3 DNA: TGTGCCAGCAGCTACGGCCGCCGAGGGGCTTTCTTT

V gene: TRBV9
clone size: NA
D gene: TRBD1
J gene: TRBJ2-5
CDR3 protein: CASSVGTGGRVETQYF
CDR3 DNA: TGTGCCAGCAGCGTAGGGACAGGGGGCAGGGTAGAGACCCAGTACTTC

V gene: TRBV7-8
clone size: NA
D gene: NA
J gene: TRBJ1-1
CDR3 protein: CASSLVLSVPNTEAFF
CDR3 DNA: TGTGCCAGCAGCTTAGTTCTGTCCGTTCCGAACACTGAAGCTTTCTTT

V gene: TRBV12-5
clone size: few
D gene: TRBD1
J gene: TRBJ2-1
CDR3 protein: CASGLVLDRGYNEQFF
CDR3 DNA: TGTGCTAGTGGCTTGGTCCTGGACAGGGGCTACAATGAGCAGTTCTTC

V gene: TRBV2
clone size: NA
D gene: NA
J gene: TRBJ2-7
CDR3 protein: CASSPEQGGEQYF
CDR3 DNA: TGTGCCAGCAGCCCCGAACAGGGTGGGGAGCAGTACTTC

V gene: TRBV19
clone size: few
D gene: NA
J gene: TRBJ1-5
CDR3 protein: CASRSPRTHNQPQHF
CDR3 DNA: TGTGCCAGTAGGTCCCCCAGGACACATAATCAGCCCCAGCATTTT

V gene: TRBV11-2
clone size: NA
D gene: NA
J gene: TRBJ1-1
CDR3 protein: CADGQLKNTEAFF
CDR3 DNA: TGTGCTGATGGGCAGCTTAAAAACACTGAAGCTTTCTTT

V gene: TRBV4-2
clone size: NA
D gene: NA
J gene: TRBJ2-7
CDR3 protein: CASSRGLGGAYEQYF
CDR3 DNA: TGTGCCAGCAGCCGGGGATTGGGAGGAGCCTACGAGCAGTACTTC

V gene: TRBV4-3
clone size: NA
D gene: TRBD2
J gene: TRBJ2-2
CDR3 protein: CASSQGTSGVNTGELFF
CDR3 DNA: TGCGCCAGCAGCCAAGGGACGAGCGGGGTTAACACCGGGGAGCTGTTTTTT

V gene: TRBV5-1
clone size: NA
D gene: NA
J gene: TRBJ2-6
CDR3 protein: CASSLAVSGANVLTF
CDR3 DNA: TGCGCCAGCAGCTTGGCGGTCTCTGGGGCCAACGTCCTGACTTTC

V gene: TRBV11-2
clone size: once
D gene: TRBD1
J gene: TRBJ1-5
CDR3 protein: CASSSGQGNQPQHF
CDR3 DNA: TGTGCCAGCAGCTCTGGACAGGGAAATCAGCCCCAGCATTTT

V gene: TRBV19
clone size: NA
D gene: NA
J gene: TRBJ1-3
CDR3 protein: CASSLRGNTIYF
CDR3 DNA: TGTGCCAGTAGCCTTAGGGGAAATACCATATATTTT

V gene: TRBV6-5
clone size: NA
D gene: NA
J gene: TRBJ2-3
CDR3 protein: CASRETSGSTDTQYF
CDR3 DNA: TGTGCCAGCAGGGAGACCAGCGGAAGCACAGATACGCAGTATTTT

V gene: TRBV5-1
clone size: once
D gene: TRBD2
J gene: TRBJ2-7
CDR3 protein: CASSIGTSGSYEQYF
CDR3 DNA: TGCGCCAGCAGCATTGGGACTAGCGGATCCTACGAGCAGTACTTC